This TCR beta chain was captured in a study of chemoradiotherapy in HPV16-positive cancers. Study details: Two HPV16-positive patients' cells yielded candidate HPV-specific clones and common motifs.

Germline assignment: CDR1 MNHNS and CDR2 SASEGT. This CDR3 spans 14 amino acids. Trimming shortened V by 2 bases and J by 7 bases, and 15 bases separated the two germline ends. General study results and limits: Candidate HPV-specific clones and E7-related TCR motifs grew in tumor during treatment. HPV-responsive T-cell expansion during chemoradiotherapy was linked to improved recurrence-free survival in HPV16-positive patients. Functional assays defining HPV-specific T cells used only two HPV16-positive patients.

As for this clone: The antigen is unknown.

Data came from immunoSEQ multiplex PCR; TCRdb stores just in-frame clones and leaves some out. The sample includes under 4,000 clones, around 86% of them seen just once. This receptor was obtained from a human donor with HPV-associated anogenital cancer. This material consisted of tumor tissue, taken from a patient who underwent chemoradiotherapy. The chain employs TRBV6-1 and TRBJ2-7, with a tentative D call TRBD2 (6 bases). The CDR3 reads CASSESLEGREQYF. DNA of the CDR3: TGTGCCAGCAGTGAATCCCTTGAAGGGAGGGAGCAGTACTTC.